This T cell receptor beta chain was recovered during a study of T cells in Graves' hyperthyroidism and ophthalmopathy. To note about this clonotype: The antigen remains unidentified.

Patients with uncontrolled infections, other autoimmune diseases, pregnancy or lactation were excluded. The CDR3 spans 13 residues. CDR1 and CDR2 from the germline V gene are SNHLY and FYNNEI. Trimming cost V 7 bases and J 8 bases, with 17 bases left between them. RNA transcripts yielded amplified TCR beta CDR3 regions. First-round RT-PCR targeting the TCR CDR3 was performed with the HTBI primer set. TCRdb reprocessed the multiplex PCR reads via MiXCR and lists one record per CDR3 protein. The top ten hold around 19% of the sample, which has roughly 570,000 distinct CDR3 sequences, more than 45% seen once. The study, taken as a whole, reports: Most thyroid clonotypes with frequency above 0.001 were detected in blood.

The sample was peripheral blood or thyroid tissue (not recorded which). The chain couples TRBV2 to TRBJ1-2; no clear D. The receptor comes from an adult woman with Graves' disease, either hyperthyroidism or ophthalmopathy (not recorded which). CDR3 nucleotide sequence: TGTGCCAGCAACCCCGAGACGGGATCGGGCTACACCTTC. It translates to CASNPETGSGYTF.